The 3 T cell receptor beta chains below all came from one sample that was sequenced in a study of blood T cell repertoires in COVID-19. TCRdb's table, derived via immunoSEQ multiplex PCR, lists solely in-frame clones and lacks some. This sample has under 200,000 clones, with 80% to 90% found just once. The sequencing sample was made of PBMCs or T cells enriched from blood (not recorded which). The receptor source for this set is a woman aged 45-65 years who had recovered from COVID-19.

The chain links TRBV9 to TRBJ2-1; D gene unclear. Germline assignment: CDR1 SGDLS and CDR2 YYNGEE. V shed 2 bases and J shed 1 base, with 7 bases lying between them. The CDR3 has 14 amino acids. This CDR3 reads CASSVGGSYNEQFF. The CDR3 bases are TGTGCCAGCAGCGTCGGCGGATCCTACAATGAGCAGTTCTTC.

V gene TRBV28 combines with J gene TRBJ1-1; D remains ambiguous. Trimming left V 2 bases short and J 3 bases short, with 13 bases between. The CDR3 totals 15 residues. Germline V gene data show CDR1 as MDHEN and CDR2 as SYDVKM. The CDR3 spells CASSLPWRHHTEAFF. CDR3 sequence (DNA): TGTGCCAGCAGTTTACCTTGGCGGCATCACACTGAAGCTTTCTTT. Looking up the rest from reference TRBV28 and TRBJ1-1 gives the full variable domain: DVKVTQSSRYLVKRTGEKVFLECVQDMDHENMFWYRQDPGLGLRLIYFSYDVKMKEKGDIPEGYSVSREKKERFSLILESASTNQTSMYLCASSLPWRHHTEAFFGQGTRLTVV.

This clone was observed once. This chain connects TRBV2 to TRBJ1-5; 8 bases are shared with TRBD1. The V gene end was trimmed by 6 bases and the J gene end by 6 bases; junction bases not matched to a gene: 10. Germline CDR1 is SNHLY and CDR2 is FYNNEI. The CDR3 loop spans 15 amino acids. DNA of the CDR3: TGTGCCAGCAGACCCACAGGGGGAACGGGTCAGCCCCAGCATTTT. This encodes CASRPTGGTGQPQHF.